This T cell receptor (beta chain) is from a study of OX40 agonist ivuxolimab in advanced cancers. Overall study context: Patients were infused with ivuxolimab every 2 weeks at 0.01 to 10 mg/kg. Antecedent anti-PD-1, anti-PD-L1 or anti-CTLA-4 therapy was permissible, with around 40% having received some. Dose-escalation patients were diagnosed with hepatocellular carcinoma, melanoma, renal cell cancer or head and neck cancer.

Germline CDR1 reads SGHNT; CDR2 reads YYREEE (reference sequence). The ends were cut back, 2 bases at V and 3 bases at J, with 12 bases in the middle. The CDR3 runs 15 residues. Profiling relied on immunoSEQ multiplex PCR, and the TCRdb table lists in-frame clones only, not all of them. Of tens of thousands of clones in the sample, approximately 86% are singletons; the top ten hold about 2.7%. This chain links TRBV5-4 with TRBJ1-5; D is unclear. The source material was CD4+ or CD8+ T cells sorted from blood, sampled in a trial of the OX40 agonist ivuxolimab. The clonotype originates from an adult with an advanced solid tumor such as melanoma, head and neck, liver or kidney cancer. For the CDR3, the DNA is TGTGCCAGCAGCTTCCAAGGCAGAGTCAATCAGCCCCAGCATTTT. This codes for CASSFQGRVNQPQHF.